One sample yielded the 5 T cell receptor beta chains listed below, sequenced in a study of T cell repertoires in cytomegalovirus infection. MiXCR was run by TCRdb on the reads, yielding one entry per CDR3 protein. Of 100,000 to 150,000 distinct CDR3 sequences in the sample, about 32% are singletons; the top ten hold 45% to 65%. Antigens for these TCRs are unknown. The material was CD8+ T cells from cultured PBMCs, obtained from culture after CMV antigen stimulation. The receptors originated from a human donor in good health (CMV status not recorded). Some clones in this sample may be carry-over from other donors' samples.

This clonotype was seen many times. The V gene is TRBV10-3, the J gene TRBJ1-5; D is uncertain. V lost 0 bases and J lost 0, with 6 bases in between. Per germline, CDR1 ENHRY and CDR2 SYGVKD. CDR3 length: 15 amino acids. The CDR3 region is CAISESGDSNQPQHF. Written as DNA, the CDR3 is TGTGCCATCAGTGAGTCGGGAGATAGCAATCAGCCCCAGCATTTT.

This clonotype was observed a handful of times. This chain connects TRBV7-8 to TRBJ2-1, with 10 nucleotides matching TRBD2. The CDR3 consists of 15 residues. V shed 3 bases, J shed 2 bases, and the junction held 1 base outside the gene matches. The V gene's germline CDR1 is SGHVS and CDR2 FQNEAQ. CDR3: CASSLLAGAYNEQFF. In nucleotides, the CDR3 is TGTGCCAGCAGCTTGCTAGCGGGGGCCTACAATGAGCAGTTCTTC.

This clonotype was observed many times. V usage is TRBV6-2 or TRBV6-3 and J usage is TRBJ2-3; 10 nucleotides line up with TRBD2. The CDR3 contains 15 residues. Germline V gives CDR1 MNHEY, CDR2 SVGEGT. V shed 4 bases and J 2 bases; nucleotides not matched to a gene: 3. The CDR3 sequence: CASSSSGGATDTQYF. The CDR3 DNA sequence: TGTGCCAGCAGTTCCAGCGGGGGGGCCACAGATACGCAGTATTTT.

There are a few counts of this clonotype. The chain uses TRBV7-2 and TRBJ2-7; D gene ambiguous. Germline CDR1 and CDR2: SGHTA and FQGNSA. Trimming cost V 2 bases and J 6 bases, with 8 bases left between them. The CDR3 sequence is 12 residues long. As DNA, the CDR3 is TGTGCCAGCAGCTTAAGGAGCGTCGAGCAGTACTTC. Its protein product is CASSLRSVEQYF.

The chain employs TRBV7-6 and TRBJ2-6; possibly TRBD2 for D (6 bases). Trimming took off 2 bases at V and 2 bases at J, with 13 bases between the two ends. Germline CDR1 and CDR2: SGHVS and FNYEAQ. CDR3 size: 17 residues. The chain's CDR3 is CASSLFVWGAGANVLTF. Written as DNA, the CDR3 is TGTGCCAGCAGCTTATTTGTCTGGGGGGCTGGGGCCAACGTCCTGACTTTC. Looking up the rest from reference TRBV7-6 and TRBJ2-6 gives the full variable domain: GAGVSQSPRYKVTKRGQDVALRCDPISGHVSLYWYRQALGQGPEFLTYFNYEAQQDKSGLPNDRFSAERPEGSISTLTIQRTEQRDSAMYRCASSLFVWGAGANVLTFGAGSRLTVL.